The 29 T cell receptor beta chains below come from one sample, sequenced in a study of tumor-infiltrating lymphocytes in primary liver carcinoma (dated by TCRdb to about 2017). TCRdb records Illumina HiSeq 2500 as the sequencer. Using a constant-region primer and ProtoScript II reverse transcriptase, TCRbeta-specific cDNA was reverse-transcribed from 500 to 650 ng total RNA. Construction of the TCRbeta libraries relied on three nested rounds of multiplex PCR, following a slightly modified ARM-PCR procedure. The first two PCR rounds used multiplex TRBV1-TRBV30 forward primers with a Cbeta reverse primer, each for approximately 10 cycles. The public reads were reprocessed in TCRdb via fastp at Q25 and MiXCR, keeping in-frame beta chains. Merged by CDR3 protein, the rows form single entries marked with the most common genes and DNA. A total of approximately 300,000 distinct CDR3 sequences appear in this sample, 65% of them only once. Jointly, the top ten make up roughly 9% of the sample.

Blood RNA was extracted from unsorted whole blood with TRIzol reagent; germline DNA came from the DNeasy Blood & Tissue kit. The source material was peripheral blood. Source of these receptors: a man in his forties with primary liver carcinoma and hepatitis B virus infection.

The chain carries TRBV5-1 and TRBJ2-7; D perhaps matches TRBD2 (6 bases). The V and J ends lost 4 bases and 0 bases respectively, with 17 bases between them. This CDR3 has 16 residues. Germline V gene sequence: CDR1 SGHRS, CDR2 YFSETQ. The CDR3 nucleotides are TGCGCCAGCAGCCCAGACGGGGGAAGGGCCTCCTACGAGCAGTACTTC. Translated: CASSPDGGRASYEQYF.

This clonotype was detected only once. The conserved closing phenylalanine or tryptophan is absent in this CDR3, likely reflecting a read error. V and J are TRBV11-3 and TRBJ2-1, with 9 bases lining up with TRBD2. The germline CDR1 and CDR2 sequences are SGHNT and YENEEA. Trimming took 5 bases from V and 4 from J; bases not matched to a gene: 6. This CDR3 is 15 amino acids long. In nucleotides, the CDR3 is TGTGCCAGCAGCACAGCGGGGGGCTCATACAATGAGCAGTTCTTG. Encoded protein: CASSTAGGSYNEQFL.

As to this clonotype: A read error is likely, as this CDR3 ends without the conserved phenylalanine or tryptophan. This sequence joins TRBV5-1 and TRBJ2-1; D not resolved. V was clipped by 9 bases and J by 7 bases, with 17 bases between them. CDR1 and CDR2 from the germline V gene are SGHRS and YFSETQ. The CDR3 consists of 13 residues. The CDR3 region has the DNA TGCGCCACCAGAAGGGCACAAGAGAATGAGCAGTTCATC. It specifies CATRRAQENEQFI.

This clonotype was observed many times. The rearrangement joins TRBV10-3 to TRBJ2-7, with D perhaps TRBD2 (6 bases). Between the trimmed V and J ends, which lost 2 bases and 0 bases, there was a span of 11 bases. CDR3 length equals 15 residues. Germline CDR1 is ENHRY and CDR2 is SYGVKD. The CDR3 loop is CAISERRDDSYEQYF. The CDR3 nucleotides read TGTGCCATCAGTGAGAGGCGGGACGACTCCTACGAGCAGTACTTC.

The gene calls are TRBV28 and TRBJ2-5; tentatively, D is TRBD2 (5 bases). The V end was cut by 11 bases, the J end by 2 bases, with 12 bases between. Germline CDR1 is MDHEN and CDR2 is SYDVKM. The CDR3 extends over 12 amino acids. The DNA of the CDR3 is TGTGCCTGCACCGGGGTACAAGAGACCCAGTACTTC. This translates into CACTGVQETQYF.

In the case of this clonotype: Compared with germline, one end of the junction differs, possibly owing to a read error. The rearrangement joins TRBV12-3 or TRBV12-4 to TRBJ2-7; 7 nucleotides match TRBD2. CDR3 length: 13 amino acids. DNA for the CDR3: TGTGCCAGCAGTCGGAGCGGGACCCATGAGCGGTACTTC. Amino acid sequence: CASSRSGTHERYF.

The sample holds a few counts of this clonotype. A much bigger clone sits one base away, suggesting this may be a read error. The CDR3: CSGRGQGNTGELFF. The CDR3 DNA sequence: TGCAGCGGAAGAGGACAGGGGAACACCGGGGAGCTGTTTTTT. The gene calls are TRBV29-1 and TRBJ2-2; 8 bases map to TRBD1. CDR3 length: 14 amino acids. In germline, CDR1 is SQVTM, CDR2 ANQGSEA. Trimming removed 7 bases from V and 1 base from J; junction bases left unmatched: 5.

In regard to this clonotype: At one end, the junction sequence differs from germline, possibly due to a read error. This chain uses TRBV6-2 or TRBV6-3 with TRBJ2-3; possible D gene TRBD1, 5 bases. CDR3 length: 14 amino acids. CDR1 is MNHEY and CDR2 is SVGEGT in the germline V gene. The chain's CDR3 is CASSYDQGIDTQYF. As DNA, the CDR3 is TGTGCCAGCAGTTACGATCAGGGCATAGATACACAGTATTTT.

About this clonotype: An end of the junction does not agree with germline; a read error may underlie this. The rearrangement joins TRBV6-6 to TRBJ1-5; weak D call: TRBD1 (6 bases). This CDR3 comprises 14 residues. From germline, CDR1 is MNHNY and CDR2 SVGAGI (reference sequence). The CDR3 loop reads CACSHTGYGQPQHF. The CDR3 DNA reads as TGTGCCTGCAGCCATACAGGGTACGGTCAGCCCCAGCATTTT.

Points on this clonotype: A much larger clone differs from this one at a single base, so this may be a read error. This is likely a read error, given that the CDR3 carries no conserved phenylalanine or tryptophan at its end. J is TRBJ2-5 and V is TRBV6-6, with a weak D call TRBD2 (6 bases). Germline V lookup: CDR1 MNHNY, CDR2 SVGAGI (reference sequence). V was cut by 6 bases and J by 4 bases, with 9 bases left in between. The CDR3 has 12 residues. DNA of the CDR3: TGTGCCAGCAGGAGTAGCGGAGAGACCCAGTACCTC. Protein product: CASRSSGETQYL.

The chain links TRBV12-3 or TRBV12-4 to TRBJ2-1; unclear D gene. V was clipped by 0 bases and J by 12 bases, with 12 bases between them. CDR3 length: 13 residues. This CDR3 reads CASSLALSLGQFF. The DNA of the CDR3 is TGTGCCAGCAGTTTAGCGCTGAGTCTCGGGCAGTTCTTC.

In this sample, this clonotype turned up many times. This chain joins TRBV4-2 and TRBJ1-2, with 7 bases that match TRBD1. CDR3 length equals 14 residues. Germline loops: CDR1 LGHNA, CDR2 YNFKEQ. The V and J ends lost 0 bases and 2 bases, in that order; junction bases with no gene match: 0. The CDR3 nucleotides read TGTGCCAGCAGCCAAGAAGGGGGCAACTATGGCTACACCTTC. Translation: CASSQEGGNYGYTF.

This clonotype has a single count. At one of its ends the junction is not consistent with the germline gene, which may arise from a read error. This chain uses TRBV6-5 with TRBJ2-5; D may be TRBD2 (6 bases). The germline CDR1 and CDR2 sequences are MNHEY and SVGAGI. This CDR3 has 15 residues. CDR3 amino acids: CASSGRGAGEETQYF. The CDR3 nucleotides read TGTGCCAGCAGCGGGAGAGGGGCAGGTGAAGAGACCCAGTATTTC.

CDR3 sequence: CASRKSPEGNSPLHF. The CDR3 bases are TGTGCCAGCAGAAAATCACCCGAGGGTAATTCACCCCTCCACTTT. This chain joins TRBV6-5 and TRBJ1-6, with D unclear. V lost 6 bases and J lost 6, with 15 bases in between. CDR1 MNHEY and CDR2 SVGAGI come from the germline V gene. The CDR3 sequence is 15 residues long.

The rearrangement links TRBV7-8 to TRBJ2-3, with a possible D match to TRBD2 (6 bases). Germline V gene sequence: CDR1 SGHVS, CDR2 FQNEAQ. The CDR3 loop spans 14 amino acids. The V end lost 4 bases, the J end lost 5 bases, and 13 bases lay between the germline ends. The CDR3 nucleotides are TGTGCCAGCAGCTACGGCGGGACCAGAGATACGCAGTATTTT. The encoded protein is CASSYGGTRDTQYF.

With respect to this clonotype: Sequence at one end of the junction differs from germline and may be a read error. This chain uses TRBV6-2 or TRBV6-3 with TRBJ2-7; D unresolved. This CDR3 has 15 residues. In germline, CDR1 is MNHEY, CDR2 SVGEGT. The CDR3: CTSSYIPGRLHEQYF. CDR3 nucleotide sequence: TGTACCAGCAGTTACATCCCTGGCAGACTCCACGAGCAGTACTTC.

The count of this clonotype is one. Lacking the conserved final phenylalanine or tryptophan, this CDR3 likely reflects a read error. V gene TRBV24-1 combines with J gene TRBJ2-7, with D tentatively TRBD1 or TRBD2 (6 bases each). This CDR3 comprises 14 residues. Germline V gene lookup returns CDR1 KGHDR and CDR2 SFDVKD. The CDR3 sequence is CATSGAGQAYEQYS. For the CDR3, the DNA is TGCGCCACCAGTGGGGCGGGACAAGCCTACGAGCAGTACTCC.

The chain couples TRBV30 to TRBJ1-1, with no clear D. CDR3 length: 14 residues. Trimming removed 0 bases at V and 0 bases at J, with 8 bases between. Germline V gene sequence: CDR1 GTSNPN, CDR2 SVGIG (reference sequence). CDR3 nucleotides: TGTGCCTGGAGTGTGAATGGCATGAACACTGAAGCTTTCTTT. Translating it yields CAWSVNGMNTEAFF. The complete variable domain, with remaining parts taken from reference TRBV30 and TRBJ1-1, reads SQTIHQWPATLVQPVGSPLSLECTVEGTSNPNLYWYRQAAGRGLQLLFYSVGIGQISSEVPQNLSASRPQDRQFILSSKKLLLSDSGFYLCAWSVNGMNTEAFFGQGTRLTVV.

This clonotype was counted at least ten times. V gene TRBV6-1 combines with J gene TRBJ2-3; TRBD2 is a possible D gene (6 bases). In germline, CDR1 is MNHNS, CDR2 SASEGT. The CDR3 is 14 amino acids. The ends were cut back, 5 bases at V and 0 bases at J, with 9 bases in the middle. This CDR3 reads CASSRSGSTDTQYF. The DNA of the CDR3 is TGTGCCAGCAGTAGGAGCGGGAGCACAGATACGCAGTATTTT.

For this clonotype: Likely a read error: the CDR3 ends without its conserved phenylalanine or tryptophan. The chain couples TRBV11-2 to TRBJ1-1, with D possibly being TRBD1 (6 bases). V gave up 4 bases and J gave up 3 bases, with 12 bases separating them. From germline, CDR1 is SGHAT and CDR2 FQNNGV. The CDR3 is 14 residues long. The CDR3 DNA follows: TGTGCCAGCAGCTACGGGCAGGGGTACACTGAAGCTTTCCTT. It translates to CASSYGQGYTEAFL.

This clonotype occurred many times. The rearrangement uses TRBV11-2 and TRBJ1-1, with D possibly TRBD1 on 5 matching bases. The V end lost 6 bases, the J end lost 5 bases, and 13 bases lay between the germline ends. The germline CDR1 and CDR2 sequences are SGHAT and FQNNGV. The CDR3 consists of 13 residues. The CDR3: CASRPGGGTEAFF. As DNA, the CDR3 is TGTGCCAGCAGACCCGGGGGGGGGACTGAAGCTTTCTTT.

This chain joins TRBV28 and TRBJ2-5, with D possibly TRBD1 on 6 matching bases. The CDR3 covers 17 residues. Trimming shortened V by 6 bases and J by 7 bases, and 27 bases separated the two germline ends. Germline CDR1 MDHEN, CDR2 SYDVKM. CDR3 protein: CASSRLEQGRFWGTQYF. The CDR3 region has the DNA TGTGCCAGCAGCCGCCTGGAACAGGGACGCTTCTGGGGGACCCAGTACTTC. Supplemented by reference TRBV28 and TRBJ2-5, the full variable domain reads DVKVTQSSRYLVKRTGEKVFLECVQDMDHENMFWYRQDPGLGLRLIYFSYDVKMKEKGDIPEGYSVSREKKERFSLILESASTNQTSMYLCASSRLEQGRFWGTQYFGPGTRLLVL.

CDR3 DNA sequence: TGTGCCAGCAGTATAAAGTCCGTCCAGTACTTC. This translates into CASSIKSVQYF. The V call is TRBV28, the J call TRBJ2-5; D unresolved. Trimming cost V 5 bases and J 10 bases, with 11 bases left between them. There are 11 residues in the CDR3. Germline V gene lookup returns CDR1 MDHEN and CDR2 SYDVKM.

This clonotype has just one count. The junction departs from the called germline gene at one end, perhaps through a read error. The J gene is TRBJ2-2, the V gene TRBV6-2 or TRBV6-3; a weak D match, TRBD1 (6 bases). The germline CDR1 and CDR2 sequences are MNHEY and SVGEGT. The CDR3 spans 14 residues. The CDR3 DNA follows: TGTGCCAGCAATTACGAGGGGGTGTCCGGGGAGCTGTTTTTT. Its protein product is CASNYEGVSGELFF.

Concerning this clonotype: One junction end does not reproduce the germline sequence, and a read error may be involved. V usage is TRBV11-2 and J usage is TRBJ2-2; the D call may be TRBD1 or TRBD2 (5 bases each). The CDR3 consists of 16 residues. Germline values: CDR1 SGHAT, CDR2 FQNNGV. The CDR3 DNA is TGTGCCGGCAGCTTAGTTACCAAGGGGTACGCCGGGGAGCTGTATTTT. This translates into CAGSLVTKGYAGELYF.

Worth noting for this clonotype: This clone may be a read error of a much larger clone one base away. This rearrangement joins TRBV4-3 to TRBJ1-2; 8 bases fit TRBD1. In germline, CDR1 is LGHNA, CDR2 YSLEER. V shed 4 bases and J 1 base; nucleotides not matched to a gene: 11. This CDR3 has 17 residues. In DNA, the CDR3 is TGCGCCAGCAGCCCAGGCCTAAGACAGGGGTTTAACTATGGCTACACCTTC. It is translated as CASSPGLRQGFNYGYTF.

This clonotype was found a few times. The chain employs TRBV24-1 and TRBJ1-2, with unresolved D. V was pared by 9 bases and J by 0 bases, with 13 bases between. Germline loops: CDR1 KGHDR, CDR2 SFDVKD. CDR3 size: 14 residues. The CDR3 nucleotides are TGTGCCACCGGATTATCGGGAGCTAACTATGGCTACACCTTC. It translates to CATGLSGANYGYTF.

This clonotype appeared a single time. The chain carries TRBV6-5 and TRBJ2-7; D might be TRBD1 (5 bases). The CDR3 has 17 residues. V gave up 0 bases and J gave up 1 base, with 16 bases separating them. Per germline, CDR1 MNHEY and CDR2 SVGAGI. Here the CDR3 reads CASSYSPQRQKSYEQYF. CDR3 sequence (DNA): TGTGCCAGCAGTTACTCCCCTCAGAGACAGAAGTCCTACGAGCAGTACTTC.

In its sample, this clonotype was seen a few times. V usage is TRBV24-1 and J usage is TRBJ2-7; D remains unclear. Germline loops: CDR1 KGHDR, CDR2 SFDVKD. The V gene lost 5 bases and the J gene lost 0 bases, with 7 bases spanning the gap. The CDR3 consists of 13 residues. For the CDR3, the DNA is TGTGCCACCAGTGGCGCCAGCTCCTACGAGCAGTACTTC. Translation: CATSGASSYEQYF.